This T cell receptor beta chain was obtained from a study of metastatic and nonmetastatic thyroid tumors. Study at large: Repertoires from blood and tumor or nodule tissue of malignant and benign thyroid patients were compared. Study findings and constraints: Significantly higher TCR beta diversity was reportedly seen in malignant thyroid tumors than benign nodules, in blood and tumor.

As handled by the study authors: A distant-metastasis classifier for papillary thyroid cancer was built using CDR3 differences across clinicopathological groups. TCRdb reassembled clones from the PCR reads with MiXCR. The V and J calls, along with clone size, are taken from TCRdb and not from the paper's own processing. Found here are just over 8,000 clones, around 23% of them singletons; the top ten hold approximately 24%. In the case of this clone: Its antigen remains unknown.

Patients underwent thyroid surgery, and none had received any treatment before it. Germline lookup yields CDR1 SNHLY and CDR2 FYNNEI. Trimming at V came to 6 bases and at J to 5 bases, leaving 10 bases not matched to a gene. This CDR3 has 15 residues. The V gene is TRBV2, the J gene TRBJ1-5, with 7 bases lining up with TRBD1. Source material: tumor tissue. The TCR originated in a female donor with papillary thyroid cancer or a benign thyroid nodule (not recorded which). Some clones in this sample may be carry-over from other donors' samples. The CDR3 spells CASRGRGDLHQPQHF. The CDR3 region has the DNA TGTGCCAGCAGGGGCAGGGGGGATCTGCATCAGCCCCAGCATTTT.